The clone carrying this T cell receptor (beta chain) was recorded many times. This sample was included in a study of blood T cell repertoires in COVID-19. Per germline, CDR1 MGHRA and CDR2 YSYEKL. J was trimmed by 8 bases and V by 0 bases; bases with no gene match: 4. The CDR3 contains 15 residues. TCRdb's copy holds only in-frame clones and misses some; the assay was immunoSEQ multiplex PCR. Seen here are more than 200,000 clones, 84% observed once, and the top ten hold 1.8%. This chain links TRBV4-1 with TRBJ1-4, with TRBD1 identical over 9 bases. The receptor's source is a man aged 55-75 years who had recovered from COVID-19. The material sequenced was PBMCs or T cells enriched from blood (not recorded which). The CDR3 region has the DNA TGCGCCAGCAGCCAAGAAGGACAGGGGAACGAAAAACTGTTTTTT. It translates to CASSQEGQGNEKLFF.